This is a list of T cell receptor beta chains from one sample in a study of cytomegalovirus exposure and HLA in healthy donors. Profiled with immunoSEQ multiplex PCR; TCRdb holds only in-frame clones, not every one. The sample lists about 150,000 clones; 80% were seen once. The sequenced material came from PBMCs. These receptors were collected from a man between 25 and 39 years old in good health and CMV-seropositive. Both conserved end residues are part of each CDR3. A D gene is named only where the DNA matches it firmly. Part of the rows lack a size; the others show once, few, many or a class for expanded clones.

d_gene: TRBD1; j_gene: TRBJ1-2; abundance: -; v_gene: TRBV12-5; CDR3nt: TGTGCTAGTGGTTCGTGGATACAGGGGAACTATGGCTACACCTTC; CDR3aa: CASGSWIQGNYGYTF
d_gene: TRBD2; j_gene: TRBJ2-3; abundance: -; v_gene: TRBV14; CDR3nt: TGTGCCAGCAGCCAAGGGAGCGGGAGTTGGGCAGATACGCAGTATTTT; CDR3aa: CASSQGSGSWADTQYF
d_gene: TRBD2; j_gene: TRBJ2-7; abundance: -; v_gene: TRBV5-6; CDR3nt: TGTGCCAGCAGCTCGTCCCGGGGGGGGTACGAGCAGTACTTC; CDR3aa: CASSSSRGGYEQYF
d_gene: TRBD1; j_gene: TRBJ2-7; abundance: -; v_gene: TRBV4-2; CDR3nt: TGTGCCAGCAGCCAAGATCCTACGACAGGGGGCGCATCCTACGAGCAGTACTTC; CDR3aa: CASSQDPTTGGASYEQYF
d_gene: TRBD2; j_gene: TRBJ2-3; abundance: -; v_gene: TRBV5-4; CDR3nt: TGTGCCAGCAGCTCCTTAGCGGGAGAGGCAGATACGCAGTATTTT; CDR3aa: CASSSLAGEADTQYF
d_gene: TRBD1; j_gene: TRBJ1-3; abundance: few; v_gene: TRBV6-6; CDR3nt: TGTGCCAGCATCAAAGGGACAGTCCCCGGCCCAAACACCATATATTTT; CDR3aa: CASIKGTVPGPNTIYF
d_gene: -; j_gene: TRBJ2-1; abundance: -; v_gene: TRBV12-5; CDR3nt: TGTGCTAGTGGTTTGGTAGACAAAACCTACAATGAGCAGTTCTTC; CDR3aa: CASGLVDKTYNEQFF
d_gene: TRBD1; j_gene: TRBJ2-3; abundance: -; v_gene: TRBV28; CDR3nt: TGTGCCAGCAGTTTTAGTCGGACAGGCCTCACAGATACGCAGTATTTT; CDR3aa: CASSFSRTGLTDTQYF
d_gene: TRBD1; j_gene: TRBJ1-1; abundance: -; v_gene: TRBV28; CDR3nt: TGTGCCAGCAGACTAATCTGGACAGGGCTAGAACCTATAGGGGTGGACACTGAAGCTTTCTTT; CDR3aa: CASRLIWTGLEPIGVDTEAFF
d_gene: -; j_gene: TRBJ2-7; abundance: -; v_gene: TRBV5-5; CDR3nt: TGTGCCAGCAGCCTGGGGGACTCTCTCTACGAGCAGTACTTC; CDR3aa: CASSLGDSLYEQYF
d_gene: -; j_gene: TRBJ2-1; abundance: -; v_gene: TRBV7-9; CDR3nt: TGTGCCAGCAGCCAGACTGGCAATGAGCAGTTCTTC; CDR3aa: CASSQTGNEQFF
d_gene: TRBD1; j_gene: TRBJ1-1; abundance: once; v_gene: TRBV6-1; CDR3nt: TGTGCCAGCAGCATGACAGGGAATACTGAAGCTTTCTTT; CDR3aa: CASSMTGNTEAFF
d_gene: -; j_gene: TRBJ2-1; abundance: -; v_gene: TRBV7-9; CDR3nt: TGTGCCAGCAGCTTAGGGCGGGAATTCAATGAGCAGTTCTTC; CDR3aa: CASSLGREFNEQFF
d_gene: TRBD2; j_gene: TRBJ2-1; abundance: -; v_gene: TRBV5-4; CDR3nt: TGTGCCAGCAGCCCCCCCCGAGCGGGAGAGGGGGGTGAGCAGTTCTTC; CDR3aa: CASSPPRAGEGGEQFF
d_gene: TRBD1; j_gene: TRBJ2-1; abundance: -; v_gene: TRBV11-3; CDR3nt: TGTGCCAGCAGCCCCAACAGGGGCCACAATGAGCAGTTCTTC; CDR3aa: CASSPNRGHNEQFF
d_gene: -; j_gene: TRBJ2-7; abundance: -; v_gene: TRBV27; CDR3nt: TGTGCCAGCAGTTTAGGTACAGCCCCTGGCGAGCAGTACTTC; CDR3aa: CASSLGTAPGEQYF
d_gene: -; j_gene: TRBJ2-5; abundance: -; v_gene: TRBV28; CDR3nt: TGTGCCAGCAGCTCCCCCTCCCAAGAGACCCAGTACTTC; CDR3aa: CASSSPSQETQYF
d_gene: TRBD1; j_gene: TRBJ2-5; abundance: -; v_gene: TRBV5-1; CDR3nt: TGCGCCAGCAGCAGCGGGACAGGGGGATCTGAGACCCAGTACTTC; CDR3aa: CASSSGTGGSETQYF
d_gene: -; j_gene: TRBJ1-2; abundance: -; v_gene: TRBV30; CDR3nt: TGTGCCTGGAGTGGCGGGGCGGGTGGCTACACCTTC; CDR3aa: CAWSGGAGGYTF
d_gene: -; j_gene: TRBJ1-2; abundance: once; v_gene: TRBV27; CDR3nt: TGTGCCAGCAGTGCTGCCCCGGGAGCCTCCTATGGCTACACCTTC; CDR3aa: CASSAAPGASYGYTF
d_gene: -; j_gene: TRBJ1-4; abundance: -; v_gene: TRBV27; CDR3nt: TGTGCCAGCATGGGCGGGGGAAGAAAACTGTTTTTT; CDR3aa: CASMGGGRKLFF
d_gene: -; j_gene: TRBJ2-3; abundance: -; v_gene: TRBV5-1; CDR3nt: TGCGCCAGCAGCTTTCAGGTTGGCACAGATACGCAGTATTTT; CDR3aa: CASSFQVGTDTQYF
d_gene: TRBD2; j_gene: TRBJ2-1; abundance: -; v_gene: TRBV28; CDR3nt: TGTGCCAGCAGTTCCCTATCTAGCGGGAGGGCCAAGGACAATGAGCAGTTCTTC; CDR3aa: CASSSLSSGRAKDNEQFF
d_gene: -; j_gene: TRBJ1-3; abundance: -; v_gene: TRBV7-2; CDR3nt: TGTGCCAGCAGCTTGGGATCGGCGGGCTCTGGAAACACCATATATTTT; CDR3aa: CASSLGSAGSGNTIYF
d_gene: -; j_gene: TRBJ2-7; abundance: -; v_gene: TRBV19; CDR3nt: TGTGCCAGTAGCCTAACTAGGTCGGGGGAGCAGTACTTC; CDR3aa: CASSLTRSGEQYF
d_gene: TRBD1; j_gene: TRBJ2-1; abundance: -; v_gene: TRBV7-9; CDR3nt: TGTGCCAGCTCTAGGGGGCAGAACAATGAGCAGTTCTTC; CDR3aa: CASSRGQNNEQFF
d_gene: -; j_gene: TRBJ1-3; abundance: -; v_gene: TRBV18; CDR3nt: TGTGCCAGCTCACCGAACACCGACTCTGGAAACACCATATATTTT; CDR3aa: CASSPNTDSGNTIYF
d_gene: TRBD2; j_gene: TRBJ2-1; abundance: -; v_gene: TRBV4-2; CDR3nt: TGTGCCAGCAGCCAAGTGCCTAGCGGGAGCCCCGGGTTTTACAATGAGCAGTTCTTC; CDR3aa: CASSQVPSGSPGFYNEQFF
d_gene: -; j_gene: TRBJ2-5; abundance: -; v_gene: TRBV18; CDR3nt: TGTGCCAGCTCACCACAGAGGAAGGAGACCCAGTACTTC; CDR3aa: CASSPQRKETQYF
d_gene: TRBD1; j_gene: TRBJ1-5; abundance: -; v_gene: TRBV6-1; CDR3nt: TGTGCCAGCAGTGAGGGGGACAGGGGTTACCAGCCCCAGCATTTT; CDR3aa: CASSEGDRGYQPQHF
d_gene: TRBD1; j_gene: TRBJ1-1; abundance: -; v_gene: TRBV15; CDR3nt: TGTGCCACCAGCCCTCAAGCTGGACAGGGAGAAGGCATGAACACTGAAGCTTTCTTT; CDR3aa: CATSPQAGQGEGMNTEAFF
d_gene: TRBD2; j_gene: TRBJ2-3; abundance: few; v_gene: TRBV7-8; CDR3nt: TGTGCCAGCAGCTTAGATACGGGGGGGGGCACAGATACGCAGTATTTT; CDR3aa: CASSLDTGGGTDTQYF
d_gene: -; j_gene: TRBJ1-1; abundance: -; v_gene: TRBV5-6; CDR3nt: TGTGCCAGCAGCGGGGGGTGGAACACTGAAGCTTTCTTT; CDR3aa: CASSGGWNTEAFF
d_gene: TRBD2; j_gene: TRBJ2-7; abundance: -; v_gene: TRBV30; CDR3nt: TGTGCCTGGAGGGACCTAGCGGGGAAGGCCTACGAGCAGTACTTC; CDR3aa: CAWRDLAGKAYEQYF
d_gene: -; j_gene: TRBJ1-1; abundance: -; v_gene: TRBV7-2; CDR3nt: TGTGCCAGCAGCTTACAGGGACAAAGGAACACTGAAGCTTTCTTT; CDR3aa: CASSLQGQRNTEAFF
d_gene: TRBD1; j_gene: TRBJ1-2; abundance: -; v_gene: TRBV6-1; CDR3nt: TGTGCCAGCAGTGACATGGACAGGGGTTACTACACCTTC; CDR3aa: CASSDMDRGYYTF
d_gene: TRBD1; j_gene: TRBJ1-5; abundance: -; v_gene: TRBV19; CDR3nt: TGTGCCAGTAGCACAGACAGGGTCAATCAGCCCCAGCATTTT; CDR3aa: CASSTDRVNQPQHF
d_gene: TRBD2; j_gene: TRBJ2-7; abundance: once; v_gene: TRBV6-5; CDR3nt: TGTGCCAGCAGGAAGCGGGAGTCACCCTACGAGCAGTACTTC; CDR3aa: CASRKRESPYEQYF
d_gene: -; j_gene: TRBJ1-4; abundance: -; v_gene: TRBV27; CDR3nt: TGTGCCAGCAGTTCACACCTGACAGGCACTAATGAAAAACTGTTTTTT; CDR3aa: CASSSHLTGTNEKLFF
d_gene: TRBD2; j_gene: TRBJ2-2; abundance: -; v_gene: TRBV19; CDR3nt: TGTGCCAGTAGTGTCTCTAGCGGGAGAACCGGGGAGCTGTTTTTT; CDR3aa: CASSVSSGRTGELFF
d_gene: TRBD1; j_gene: TRBJ2-1; abundance: -; v_gene: TRBV28; CDR3nt: TGTGCCAGCAGACAACAGGGGTACAATGAGCAGTTCTTC; CDR3aa: CASRQQGYNEQFF
d_gene: -; j_gene: TRBJ2-1; abundance: -; v_gene: TRBV25-1; CDR3nt: TGTGCCAGCAGTGAAACGGGAGTATGTGAGCAGTTCTTC; CDR3aa: CASSETGVCEQFF
d_gene: TRBD2; j_gene: TRBJ2-5; abundance: -; v_gene: TRBV7-7; CDR3nt: TGTGCTAGCAGAGCTACTAGCGGGAGTTCGGAGACCCAGTACTTC; CDR3aa: CASRATSGSSETQYF
d_gene: TRBD1; j_gene: TRBJ1-2; abundance: -; v_gene: TRBV10-1; CDR3nt: TGCGCCAGCAGTGAGGGGACAGCTTATGGCTACACCTTC; CDR3aa: CASSEGTAYGYTF
d_gene: TRBD1; j_gene: TRBJ2-3; abundance: -; v_gene: TRBV5-1; CDR3nt: TGCGCCAGCAGCCCGCTGGGGGCAGGGGGCGGCACAGATACGCAGTATTTT; CDR3aa: CASSPLGAGGGTDTQYF
d_gene: TRBD1; j_gene: TRBJ1-5; abundance: -; v_gene: TRBV9; CDR3nt: TGTGCCAGCAGCGTAAGGGACAGAGCAAATCAGCCCCAGCATTTT; CDR3aa: CASSVRDRANQPQHF
d_gene: -; j_gene: TRBJ2-1; abundance: few; v_gene: TRBV5-1; CDR3nt: TGCGCCAGCAGCAGCGGTAGCGCCCGAAGCTCCTACAATGAGCAGTTCTTC; CDR3aa: CASSSGSARSSYNEQFF
d_gene: TRBD1; j_gene: TRBJ2-7; abundance: -; v_gene: TRBV18; CDR3nt: TGTGCCAGCTCACCCGGACAGGGGAGTTCCGAGCAGTACTTC; CDR3aa: CASSPGQGSSEQYF